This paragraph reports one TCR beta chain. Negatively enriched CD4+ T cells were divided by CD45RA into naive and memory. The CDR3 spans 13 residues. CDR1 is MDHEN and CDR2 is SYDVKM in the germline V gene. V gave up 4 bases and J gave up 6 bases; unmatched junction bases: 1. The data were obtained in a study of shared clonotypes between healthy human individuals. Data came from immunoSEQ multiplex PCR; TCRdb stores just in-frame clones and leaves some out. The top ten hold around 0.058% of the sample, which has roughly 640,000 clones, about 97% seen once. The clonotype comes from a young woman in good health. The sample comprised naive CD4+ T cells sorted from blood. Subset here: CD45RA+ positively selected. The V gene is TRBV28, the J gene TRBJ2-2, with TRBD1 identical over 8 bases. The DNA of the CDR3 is TGTGCCAGCAGTTGGGACAGGTCCGGGGAGCTGTTTTTT. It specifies CASSWDRSGELFF.